Listed below are T cell receptor beta chains from one sample, sequenced in a study of vaccination and CD4 T cells after COVID-19. These receptors have no identified antigens. Each CDR3 protein is one row after TCRdb ran MiXCR on the PCR reads. The sample has more than 10,000 distinct CDR3 sequences, roughly two fifths seen once. The source material was CD4+ T cells from blood, cultured in vitro. These receptors all come from a human donor who had recovered from COVID-19. Both conserved end residues are part of each CDR3. Each record gives: J gene, clone size, V gene, CDR3 protein. Some rows have no size entry. The others give once, few or many, or a class for an expanded clone.

TRBJ1-5	few	TRBV24-1	CATSPGRNQPQHF
TRBJ1-1	NA	TRBV10-2	CASSVVEGAEAFF
TRBJ1-2	NA	TRBV7-9	CASSLVAGGKDGYTF
TRBJ2-5	NA	TRBV25-1	CASSPNRRGGYQETQYF
TRBJ2-7	NA	TRBV7-2	CASSLDRTYEQYF
TRBJ1-2	few	TRBV7-2	CASRLVGSGYTF
TRBJ2-5	NA	TRBV5-1	CASSPGPRDRQETQYF
TRBJ2-5	NA	TRBV20-1	CSASKGNPGTQYF
TRBJ1-2	NA	TRBV6-5	CASSYDGQGFSHYGYTF
TRBJ1-1	few	TRBV6-2/TRBV6-3	CASSYSWTDLNTEAFF
TRBJ1-6	NA	TRBV4-1	CASSQQFYNSPLHF
TRBJ1-1	few	TRBV6-1	CASRLPSGTEAFF
TRBJ2-7	NA	TRBV28	CASSSPPPQGEQYF
TRBJ2-5	few	TRBV20-1	CSARFIPQETQYF
TRBJ1-1	few	TRBV7-9	CASTSSGTNTEAFF
TRBJ1-2	few	TRBV20-1	CSARVGSATRGYTF
TRBJ2-7	NA	TRBV30	CAWGTSGGFYEQYF
TRBJ1-6	NA	TRBV20-1	CSAREGQGRNSPLHF
TRBJ2-7	NA	TRBV7-8	CASSLATGTREQYF
TRBJ1-2	few	TRBV27	CASSTGTGPGYTF
TRBJ1-2	few	TRBV5-1	CASSPTGLNDGYTF
TRBJ1-2	NA	TRBV29-1	CSVESRQGSGYTF
TRBJ1-6	few	TRBV6-2/TRBV6-3	CATGQGDSPLHF
TRBJ1-1	NA	TRBV25-1	CASSRKGNTEAFF
TRBJ1-6	NA	TRBV19	CASRRHNSPLHF
TRBJ1-5	NA	TRBV7-9	CTSSLGLDGESNQPQHF
TRBJ2-2	few	TRBV9	CASSQTPGLAAGELFF
TRBJ1-2	NA	TRBV5-1	CASSLVPGQNYGYTF
TRBJ1-5	few	TRBV15	CATSKGVGGLGNQPQHF